One TCR beta chain is described in this entry. The sample belongs to a study of shared clonotypes between healthy human individuals. The germline gives CDR1 SNHLY, CDR2 FYNNEI. V was clipped by 6 bases and J by 2 bases; unmatched bases: 6. The CDR3 has 15 amino acids. Repertoires were generated with immunoSEQ multiplex PCR, while TCRdb's copy carries only in-frame clones and drops some. This table has more than 500,000 clones, roughly 95% appearing once. Terminally differentiated effector memory CD45RA+ cells were excluded by CCR7 positive selection of CD45RO-negative cells. The chain couples TRBV2 to TRBJ2-7; the match to TRBD2 covers 11 bases. The receptor was isolated from a woman in her 30s in good health. Sample: naive CD8+ T cells sorted from blood. CDR3 coding DNA: TGTGCCAGCAGAACGGGGACTAGCGGTACCTACGAGCAGTACTTC. It specifies CASRTGTSGTYEQYF.